This entry is about one T cell receptor (beta chain). Its target is not known. Trimming removed 2 bases from V and 3 bases from J, with 10 bases in between. This CDR3 has 13 amino acids. The germline V gene encodes CDR1 GTSNPN and CDR2 SVGIG (reference sequence). The data are from a study of cytomegalovirus exposure and HLA in healthy donors. The study's findings and limits: Several of the most significant clusters appeared linked to common viral pathogens, based on a later analysis. In presence/absence analyses, roughly uniform sequencing depth across donors was assumed. The authors listed approximately 160 TCR beta chains as cytomegalovirus-associated. Confirmation was obtained in vitro that a few CMV-associated chains are specific for CMV antigens.

Primers for the PCR totalled 60 Vbeta and 13 Jbeta. Clones were sequenced by immunoSEQ multiplex PCR, and TCRdb holds only the in-frame ones, with some missing. This sample carries about 95,000 clones, about 78% of them seen once, and the ten largest clones take over 4%. The sequencing input was PBMCs. The chain combines TRBV30 with TRBJ1-2; D is possibly TRBD1 (6 bases). The TCR originated in a woman aged 40 to 55 in good health and CMV-seropositive. The CDR3 here is CAWSRQVDYGYTF. In nucleotides, the CDR3 is TGTGCCTGGAGTAGACAGGTTGACTATGGCTACACCTTC.